This TCR beta chain was captured in a study of T cell changes during pregnancy in multiple sclerosis. Generated by immunoSEQ multiplex PCR, the TCRdb table keeps only in-frame clones and is missing some. The sample shows about 75,000 clones, over 80% of them seen only once. This sequence was found in a female donor with multiple sclerosis, enrolled in a pregnancy study. Sequencing used CD4+ T cells from peripheral blood mononuclear cells, obtained before pregnancy.

The DNA for the CDR3 is TGTGCCAGTAGTATATACCGGGGTGGCACCGGGGAGCTGTTTTTT. It yields the protein CASSIYRGGTGELFF. The chain joins TRBV19 to TRBJ2-2, with a possible D match to TRBD2 (5 bases). The V end lost 2 bases, the J end lost 4 bases, and 11 bases lay between the germline ends. The CDR3 totals 15 residues. Per germline, CDR1 LNHDA and CDR2 SQIVND (reference sequence).